This T cell receptor beta chain was documented in a study of shared clonotypes between healthy human individuals. Overall study context: CD4 naive and CD4 memory each took three plates per donor, while CD8 naive took two and CD8 memory one.

Clones were sequenced by immunoSEQ multiplex PCR, and TCRdb holds only the in-frame ones, with some missing. The repertoire has around 990,000 clones, 77% of them found once; the top ten carry 0.89%. The CDR3 consists of 17 residues. Trimming at V came to 4 bases and at J to 3 bases, leaving 6 bases not matched to a gene. Germline CDR1 reads LGHNA; CDR2 reads YNFKEQ. General study points: Among the subsets, naive ones generally showed larger estimated richness than memory ones.

As regards this clone: The antigen is not known.

Input material: memory CD4+ T cells from PBMCs. Subset noted: CD45RA-negative fraction. This chain uses TRBV4-2 with TRBJ2-6; TRBD1 matches at 10 bases. The sequence derives from a man aged 18-30 years in good health. Some clones in this sample may be carry-over from other donors' samples. CDR3 coding DNA: TGTGCCAGCAGCCGCGGGACAGGGGAACGTGGGGCCAACGTCCTGACTTTC. Protein product: CASSRGTGERGANVLTF.